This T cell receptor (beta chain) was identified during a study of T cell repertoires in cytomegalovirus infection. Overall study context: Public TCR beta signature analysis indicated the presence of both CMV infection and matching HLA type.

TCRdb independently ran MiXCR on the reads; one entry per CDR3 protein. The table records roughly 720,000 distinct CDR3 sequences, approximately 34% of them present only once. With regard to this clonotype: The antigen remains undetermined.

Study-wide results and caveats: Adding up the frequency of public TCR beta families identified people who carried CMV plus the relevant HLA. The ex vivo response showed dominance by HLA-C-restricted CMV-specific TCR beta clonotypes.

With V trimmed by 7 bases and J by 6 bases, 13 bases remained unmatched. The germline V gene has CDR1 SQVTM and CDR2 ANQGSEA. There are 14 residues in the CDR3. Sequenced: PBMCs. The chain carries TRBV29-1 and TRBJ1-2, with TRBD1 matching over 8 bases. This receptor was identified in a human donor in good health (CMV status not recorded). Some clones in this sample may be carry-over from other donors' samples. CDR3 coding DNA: TGCAGCGCTGATGCCGATTGGACAGGGAATGGCTACACCTTC. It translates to CSADADWTGNGYTF.